The rows below give T cell receptor beta chains drawn from one sample of a study of spatial heterogeneity in lung cancer. MiXCR, run by TCRdb on the 5' RACE reads, gives a single entry per CDR3 protein. The table lists tens of thousands of distinct CDR3 sequences, around 12% of them singletons. The sample here was PBMCs, taken at surgery. The receptors shown here come from a male donor with early-stage non-small cell lung cancer. Each CDR3 is given with its conserved first and last residue. A D gene is named only where the DNA matches it firmly. Not every row has a clone size; where given, it reads once, few, many or a size class.

V,J,size,D,DNA,CDR3
TRBV20-1,TRBJ2-1,.,.,TGCAGTGCTAGAGATGGTCAGGGACCTACGGATGAGCAGTTCTTC,CSARDGQGPTDEQFF
TRBV9,TRBJ1-4,.,.,TGTGCCAGCAGCGGCGGGGGCCGGGTGAGGTACGGCGAAAAACTGTTTTTT,CASSGGGRVRYGEKLFF
TRBV3-1,TRBJ2-5,.,.,TGTGCCAGCAGCCAAGCCCTCCAAGAGACCCAGTACTTC,CASSQALQETQYF
TRBV24-1,TRBJ2-3,few,.,TGTGCCACCAGTGAATCCTCGGTGTGGGGAGATACGCAGTATTTT,CATSESSVWGDTQYF
TRBV9,TRBJ2-1,.,TRBD1,TGTGCCAGCAGCGAGGGTGTCCGGGACAGGCCCGACAATGAGCAGTTCTTC,CASSEGVRDRPDNEQFF
TRBV7-9,TRBJ2-3,.,TRBD2,TGTGCCAGCAGCACCCTCCAAGGACTAGCGGGAGGGAGGACAGATACGCAGTATTTT,CASSTLQGLAGGRTDTQYF
TRBV12-3/TRBV12-4,TRBJ2-3,.,.,TGTGCCAGCAGCTACGACTCAGCAGATACGCAGTATTTT,CASSYDSADTQYF
TRBV5-1,TRBJ1-2,few,TRBD1,TGCGCCAGCAGCAGCCCGGGACAGGACTATGGCTACACCTTC,CASSSPGQDYGYTF
TRBV5-1,TRBJ2-6,.,.,TGCACCAGCAGCTTGTCAGGGGCATCTTCTGGGGCCAACGTCCTGACTTTC,CTSSLSGASSGANVLTF
TRBV5-1,TRBJ2-6,.,.,TGCGCCAGCAGCTTGAATACTGGGGCCAACGTCCTGACTTTC,CASSLNTGANVLTF
TRBV7-2,TRBJ2-7,many,TRBD2,TGTGCCAGCAGCCCTCTTAGCGGGGGGGCCCACGACGAGCAGTACTTC,CASSPLSGGAHDEQYF
TRBV7-9,TRBJ1-1,many,.,TGTGCCAGCAGCTTAGGCGGGACGGTGAACACTGAAGCTTTCTTT,CASSLGGTVNTEAFF
TRBV14,TRBJ2-1,.,.,TGTGCCAGCAGCCCTACTAGCAGGGTCGAGTTCTTC,CASSPTSRVEFF
TRBV12-3/TRBV12-4,TRBJ2-7,.,.,TGTGCCAGCAGTTTAGCACTAGACGAGCAGTACTTC,CASSLALDEQYF
TRBV27,TRBJ2-5,few,.,TGTGCCAGCAGTCCACTGGTAGGATGGGAGACCCAGTACTTC,CASSPLVGWETQYF
TRBV4-2,TRBJ1-1,few,.,TGTGCCAGCAGCCAAGTGGGAGAGAACACTGAAGCTTTCTTT,CASSQVGENTEAFF
TRBV5-5,TRBJ2-5,.,.,TGTGCCAGCAGCTTGGATAGCGGAAACCAAGAGACCCAGTACTTC,CASSLDSGNQETQYF
TRBV7-3,TRBJ2-7,few,TRBD2,TGTGCCAGCAGCCGGGGGGCTAGCGGGGGGAAAGACGAGCAGTACTTC,CASSRGASGGKDEQYF
TRBV5-1,TRBJ2-7,few,.,TGCGCCAGCAGCCTGGCAGGCTTAGGAACGGGTGAGCAGTACTTC,CASSLAGLGTGEQYF
TRBV3-1,TRBJ2-5,few,.,TGTGCCAGCAGCCAAGATCCGGCGGTCCAAGAGACCCAGTACTTC,CASSQDPAVQETQYF
TRBV7-9,TRBJ2-7,.,.,TGTGCCAGCAGCTTAAAATGGGAGCAGTACTTC,CASSLKWEQYF
TRBV5-1,TRBJ2-2,many,.,TGCGCCAGCAGCTTGGGACGGACGAACACCGGGGAGCTGTTTTTT,CASSLGRTNTGELFF
TRBV12-3/TRBV12-4,TRBJ2-3,many,TRBD2,TGTGCCAGCAACCCAGCGGGACTTAGCACAGATACGCAGTATTTT,CASNPAGLSTDTQYF
TRBV6-5,TRBJ1-5,few,TRBD1,TGTGCCAGCAGCAGCGACAGGGGAAATCAGCCCCAGCATTTT,CASSSDRGNQPQHF
TRBV28,TRBJ2-7,few,.,TGTGCCAGCAGTTTGTTTCCGACAGACGAGCAGTACTTC,CASSLFPTDEQYF